This TCR beta chain was observed in a study of blood T cell repertoires in COVID-19. Study information: From T cells, B-cell-depleted T cells, or PBMCs came the material, which was cDNA or gDNA.

Methods used by the authors: Nucleated cell counts were estimated from reference gene primer amplification. Repertoires were generated with immunoSEQ multiplex PCR, while TCRdb's copy carries only in-frame clones and drops some. V and J calls plus clone size are reproduced from that table; the DNA served to infer D and trimming. The repertoire holds 200,000 or so clones, with approximately 88% as singletons. Clinical histories supplied by participants themselves formed the basis of cohort assignment. Within 2 weeks of study entry, exposed participants had contacted a PCR-confirmed or clinician-diagnosed COVID-19 case. Sequencing was carried out using PBMCs or T cells enriched from blood (not recorded which). The sequence came from a woman younger than 45 who had been exposed to COVID-19.

This chain's CDR3 is CAISESTRGLAGNEQFF. The CDR3 nucleotides are TGTGCCATCAGTGAGTCGACTCGGGGACTAGCGGGCAATGAGCAGTTCTTC. This sequence joins TRBV10-3 and TRBJ2-1; 12 nucleotides match TRBD2. This CDR3 has 17 residues. Germline V lookup: CDR1 ENHRY, CDR2 SYGVKD. V lost 0 bases and J lost 6; bases outside the gene matches: 6.